This TCR beta chain was captured in a study of shared clonotypes between healthy human individuals. Regarding the study as a whole: The genetic and exposure-history diversity represented was limited by few donors.

On this clone itself: What it binds is not known.

The donors, all of them Caucasian adults, lived in Nashville, Tennessee. TCRdb's copy holds only in-frame clones and misses some; the assay was immunoSEQ multiplex PCR. The repertoire consists of approximately 2,300,000 clones, with around 93% occurring once and the leading ten covering approximately 0.4%. The CDR3 is made up of 16 amino acids. Trimming left V 2 bases short and J 4 bases short, with 17 bases between. In germline, CDR1 is MNHNS, CDR2 SASEGT. This sequence originates from a man between 18 and 29 years old in good health. Some clones in this sample may be carry-over from other donors' samples. This chain connects TRBV6-1 to TRBJ1-2, with D possibly being TRBD1 (5 bases). The sequencing sample was made of naive CD4+ T cells from PBMCs. The subset is: CD45RA+ positively selected. CDR3 residues: CASSEQPPGRGYGYTF. The CDR3 coding sequence is TGTGCCAGCAGTGAACAACCTCCGGGACGCGGCTATGGCTACACCTTC.